This T cell receptor beta chain was retrieved from a study of blood T cell repertoires in COVID-19. This clone showed up just once. Data came from immunoSEQ multiplex PCR; TCRdb stores just in-frame clones and leaves some out. The sample includes over 100,000 clones, 75% to 90% seen only once; the top ten take 0.7% to 1%. The CDR3 consists of 13 residues. V shed 7 bases, J shed 4 bases, and the junction held 6 bases outside the gene matches. CDR1 and CDR2 (germline): SGHDT, YYEEEE. Source material: peripheral blood. This chain connects TRBV5-6 to TRBJ1-2; 8 positions match TRBD1. The source is a woman in her 70s with acute or convalescent COVID-19. The CDR3 DNA reads TGTGCCAGCCAGGACAGGGCGGGCTATGGCTACACCTTC. Translation gives CASQDRAGYGYTF.